Only a few counts were recorded for the clone carrying this TCR beta chain. Its antigen remains unidentified. The authors prepared the TCRbeta library with unique molecular identifiers. Using its own MiXCR run on the PCR reads, TCRdb lists one record per CDR3 protein. Seen here are 500,000 to 750,000 distinct CDR3 sequences, 25% to 30% observed once, and the top ten hold around 36%. The length of the CDR3 is 13 residues. Germline CDR1 reads SEHNR; CDR2 reads FQNEAQ (reference sequence). Trimming cost V 5 bases and J 10 bases, with 18 bases left between them. This specimen comes from a study of T-cell reconstitution after alpha-beta-depleted transplantation in children. Notes on the study in general: Fresh T-cell production supplied most of the T-cell counts and diversity seen one year after transplant. There were reportedly several hundred expanded graft clones from which alpha-beta T cells came about two months after transplant. The study traced high day-60 TCRbeta diversity in some patients to surviving recipient T cells and thymic progenitors.

This sequence was found in a boy less than two years old with Wiskott-Aldrich syndrome, due to receive a stem cell transplant. This chain uses TRBV7-9 with TRBJ2-7; the D gene is possibly TRBD2 (5 bases). Sequencing used PBMCs, obtained before TCRalphabeta/CD19-depleted stem cell transplant. Here the CDR3 DNA reads TGTGCCAGCAGCATAGGAGGTGTAGACACTCAGTACTTC. Its translation is CASSIGGVDTQYF.